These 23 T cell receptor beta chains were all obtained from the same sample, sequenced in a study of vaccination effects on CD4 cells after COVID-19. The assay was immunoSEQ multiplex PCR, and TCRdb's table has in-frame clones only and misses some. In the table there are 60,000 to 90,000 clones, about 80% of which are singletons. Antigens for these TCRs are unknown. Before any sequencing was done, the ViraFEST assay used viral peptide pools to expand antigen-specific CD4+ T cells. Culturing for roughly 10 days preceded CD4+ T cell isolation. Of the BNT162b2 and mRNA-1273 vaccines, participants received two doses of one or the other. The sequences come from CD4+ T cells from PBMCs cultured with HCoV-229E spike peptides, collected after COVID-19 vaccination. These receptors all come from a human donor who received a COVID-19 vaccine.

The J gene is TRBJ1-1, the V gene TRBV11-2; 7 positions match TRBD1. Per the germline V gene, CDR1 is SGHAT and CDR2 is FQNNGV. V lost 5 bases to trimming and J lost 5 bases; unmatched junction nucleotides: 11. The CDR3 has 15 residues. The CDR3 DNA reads TGTGCCAGCAGCCCAATGACAGGGTCCTGGACTGAAGCTTTCTTT. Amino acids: CASSPMTGSWTEAFF.

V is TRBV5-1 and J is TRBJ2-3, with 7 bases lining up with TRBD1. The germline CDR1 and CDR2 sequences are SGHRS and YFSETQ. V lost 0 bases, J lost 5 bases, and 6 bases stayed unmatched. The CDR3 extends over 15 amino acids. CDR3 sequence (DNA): TGCGCCAGCAGCTTGGGACAGGGATCGGGAGATACGCAGTATTTT. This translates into CASSLGQGSGDTQYF.

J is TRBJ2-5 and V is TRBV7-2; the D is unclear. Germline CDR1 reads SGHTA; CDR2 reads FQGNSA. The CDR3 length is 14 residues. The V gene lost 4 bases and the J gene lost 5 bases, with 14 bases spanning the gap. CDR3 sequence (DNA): TGTGCCAGCAGCTCCCGGTTTTTCACGGAGACCCAGTACTTC. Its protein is CASSSRFFTETQYF.

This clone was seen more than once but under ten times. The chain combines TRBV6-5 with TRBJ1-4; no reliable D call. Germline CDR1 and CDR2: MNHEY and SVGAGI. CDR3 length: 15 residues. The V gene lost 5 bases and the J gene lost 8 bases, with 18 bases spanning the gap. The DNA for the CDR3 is TGTGCCAGCAGTCATAGGACCCGACTTGGGGAAAAACTGTTTTTT. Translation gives CASSHRTRLGEKLFF.

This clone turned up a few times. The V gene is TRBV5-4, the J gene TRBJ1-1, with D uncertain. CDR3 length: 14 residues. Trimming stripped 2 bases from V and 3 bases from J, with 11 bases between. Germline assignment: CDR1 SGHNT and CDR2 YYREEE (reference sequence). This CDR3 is CASSFGLRDTEAFF. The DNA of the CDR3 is TGTGCCAGCAGCTTCGGACTTAGGGACACTGAAGCTTTCTTT. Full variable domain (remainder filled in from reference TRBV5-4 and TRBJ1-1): ETGVTQSPTHLIKTRGQQVTLRCSSQSGHNTVSWYQQALGQGPQFIFQYYREEENGRGNFPPRFSGLQFPNYSSELNVNALELDDSALYLCASSFGLRDTEAFFGQGTRLTVV.

CDR3 DNA sequence: TGTGCCTGGAGTCCTGGAGGGACGGATTTCTATGGCTACACCTTC. The encoded protein is CAWSPGGTDFYGYTF. The chain has TRBV30 and TRBJ1-2; D possibly corresponds to TRBD1 (5 bases). V lost 2 bases and J 4 bases, leaving 17 bases between the germline ends. Germline V CDR1 and CDR2: GTSNPN, SVGIG (reference sequence). The CDR3 contains 15 residues.

CDR3: CASSVIQGAGGYTF. In DNA, the CDR3 is TGTGCCAGCAGTGTTATCCAGGGGGCCGGGGGCTACACCTTC. This chain joins TRBV2 and TRBJ1-2, with TRBD1 matching 8 bases. The germline V gene encodes CDR1 SNHLY and CDR2 FYNNEI. With V trimmed by 4 bases and J by 8 bases, 9 bases remained unmatched. The CDR3 runs to 14 residues. Full variable domain (remainder filled in from reference TRBV2 and TRBJ1-2): EPEVTQTPSHQVTQMGQEVILRCVPISNHLYFYWYRQILGQKVEFLVSFYNNEISEKSEIFDDQFSVERPDGSNFTLKIRSTKLEDSAMYFCASSVIQGAGGYTFGSGTRLTVV.

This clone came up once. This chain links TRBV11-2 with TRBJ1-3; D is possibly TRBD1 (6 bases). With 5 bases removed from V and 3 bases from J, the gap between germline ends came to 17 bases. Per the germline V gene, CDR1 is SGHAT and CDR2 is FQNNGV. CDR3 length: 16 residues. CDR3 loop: CASSPLKGQRGNTIYF. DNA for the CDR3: TGTGCCAGCAGCCCACTGAAAGGACAGCGTGGAAACACCATATATTTT. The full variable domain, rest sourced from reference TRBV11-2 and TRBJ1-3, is EAGVAQSPRYKIIEKRQSVAFWCNPISGHATLYWYQQILGQGPKLLIQFQNNGVVDDSQLPKDRFSAERLKGVDSTLKIQPAKLEDSAVYLCASSPLKGQRGNTIYFGEGSWLTVV.

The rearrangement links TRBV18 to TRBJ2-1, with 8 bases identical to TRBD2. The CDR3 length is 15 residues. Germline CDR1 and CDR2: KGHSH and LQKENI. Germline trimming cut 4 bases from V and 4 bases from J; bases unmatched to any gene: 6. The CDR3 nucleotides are TGTGCCAGCTCACAAGGAGCTAGCGGGTACAATGAGCAGTTCTTC. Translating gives CASSQGASGYNEQFF.

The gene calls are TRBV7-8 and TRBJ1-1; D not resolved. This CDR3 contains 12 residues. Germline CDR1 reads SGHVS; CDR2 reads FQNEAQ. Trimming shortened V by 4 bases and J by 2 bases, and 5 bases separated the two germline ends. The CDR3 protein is CASSWDNTEAFF. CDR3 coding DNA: TGTGCCAGCAGCTGGGATAACACTGAAGCTTTCTTT.

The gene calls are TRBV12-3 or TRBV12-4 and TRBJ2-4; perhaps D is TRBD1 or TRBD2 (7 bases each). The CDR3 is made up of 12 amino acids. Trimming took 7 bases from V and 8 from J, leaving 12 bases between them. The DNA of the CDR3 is TGTGCCAGCAATGCAGGGGGGGACATTCAGTACTTC. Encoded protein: CASNAGGDIQYF.

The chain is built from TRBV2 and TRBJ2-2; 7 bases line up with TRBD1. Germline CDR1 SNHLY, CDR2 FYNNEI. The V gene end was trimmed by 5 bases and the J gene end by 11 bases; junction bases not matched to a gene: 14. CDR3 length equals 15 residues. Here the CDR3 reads CASSPTGTVPSELFF. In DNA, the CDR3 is TGTGCCAGCAGTCCGACCGGGACAGTGCCTTCTGAGCTGTTTTTT.

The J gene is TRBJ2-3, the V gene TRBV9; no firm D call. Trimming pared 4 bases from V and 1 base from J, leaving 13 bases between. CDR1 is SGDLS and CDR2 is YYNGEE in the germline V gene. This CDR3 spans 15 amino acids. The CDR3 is CASSPHNLGTDTQYF. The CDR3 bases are TGTGCCAGCAGCCCCCATAACCTGGGCACAGATACGCAGTATTTT.

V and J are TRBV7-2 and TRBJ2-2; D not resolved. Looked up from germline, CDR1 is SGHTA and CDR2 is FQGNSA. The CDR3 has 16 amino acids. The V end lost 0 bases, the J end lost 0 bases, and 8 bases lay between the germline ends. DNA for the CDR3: TGTGCCAGCAGCTTAGCCCTAGTGGCGAACACCGGGGAGCTGTTTTTT. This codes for CASSLALVANTGELFF.

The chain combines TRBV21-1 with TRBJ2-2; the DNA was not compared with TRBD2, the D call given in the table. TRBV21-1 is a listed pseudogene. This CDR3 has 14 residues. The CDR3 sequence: CASSKRGYTGELFF. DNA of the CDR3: TGTGCCAGCAGCAAACGGGGGTACACCGGGGAGCTGTTTTTT.

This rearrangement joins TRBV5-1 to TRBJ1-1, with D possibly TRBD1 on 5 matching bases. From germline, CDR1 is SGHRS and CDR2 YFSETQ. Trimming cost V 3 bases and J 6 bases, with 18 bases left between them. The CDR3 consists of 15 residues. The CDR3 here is CASSSEGRASAEAFF. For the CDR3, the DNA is TGCGCCAGCAGCTCCGAGGGACGGGCATCTGCTGAAGCTTTCTTT.

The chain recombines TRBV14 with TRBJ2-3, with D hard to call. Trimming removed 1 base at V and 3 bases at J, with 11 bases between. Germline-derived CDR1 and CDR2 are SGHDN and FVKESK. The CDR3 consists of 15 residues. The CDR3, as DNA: TGTGCCAGCAGCCAAGTGGTTAGCCGGACAGATACGCAGTATTTT. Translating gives CASSQVVSRTDTQYF. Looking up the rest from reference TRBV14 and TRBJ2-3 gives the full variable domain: EAGVTQFPSHSVIEKGQTVTLRCDPISGHDNLYWYRRVMGKEIKFLLHFVKESKQDESGMPNNRFLAERTGGTYSTLKVQPAELEDSGVYFCASSQVVSRTDTQYFGPGTRLTVL.

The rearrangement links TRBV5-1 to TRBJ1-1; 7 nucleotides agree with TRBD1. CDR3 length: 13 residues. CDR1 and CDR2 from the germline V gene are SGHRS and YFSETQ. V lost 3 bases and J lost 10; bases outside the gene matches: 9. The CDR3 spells CASSSRDSLGAFF. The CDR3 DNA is TGCGCCAGCAGCTCCCGGGACAGCCTTGGAGCTTTCTTT.

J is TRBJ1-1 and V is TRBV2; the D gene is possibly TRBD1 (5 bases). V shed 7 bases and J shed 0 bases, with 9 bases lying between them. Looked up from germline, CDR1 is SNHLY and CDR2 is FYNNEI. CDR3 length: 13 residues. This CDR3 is CASKGLMNTEAFF. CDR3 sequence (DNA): TGTGCCAGCAAGGGACTCATGAACACTGAAGCTTTCTTT.

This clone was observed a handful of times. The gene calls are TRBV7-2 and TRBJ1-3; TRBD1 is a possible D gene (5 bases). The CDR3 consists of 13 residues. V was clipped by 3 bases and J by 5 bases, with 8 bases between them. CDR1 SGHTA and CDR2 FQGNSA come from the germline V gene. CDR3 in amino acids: CASSFGGRNTIYF. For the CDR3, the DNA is TGTGCCAGCAGCTTTGGGGGGAGAAACACCATATATTTT. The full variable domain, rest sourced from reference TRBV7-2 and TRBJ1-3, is GAGVSQSPSNKVTEKGKDVELRCDPISGHTALYWYRQSLGQGLEFLIYFQGNSAPDKSGLPSDRFSAERTGGSVSTLTIQRTQQEDSAVYLCASSFGGRNTIYFGEGSWLTVV.

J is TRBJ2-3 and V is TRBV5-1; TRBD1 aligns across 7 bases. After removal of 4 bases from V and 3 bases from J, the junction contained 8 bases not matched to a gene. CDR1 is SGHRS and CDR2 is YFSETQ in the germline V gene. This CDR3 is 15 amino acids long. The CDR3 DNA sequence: TGCGCCAGCAGCCCCGACAGGGCCAGGACAGATACGCAGTATTTT. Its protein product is CASSPDRARTDTQYF.

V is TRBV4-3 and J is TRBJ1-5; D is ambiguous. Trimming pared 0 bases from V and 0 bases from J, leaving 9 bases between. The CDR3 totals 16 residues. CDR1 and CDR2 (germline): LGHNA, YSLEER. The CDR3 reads CASSQDLAYSNQPQHF. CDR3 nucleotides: TGCGCCAGCAGCCAAGATCTGGCGTATAGCAATCAGCCCCAGCATTTT.

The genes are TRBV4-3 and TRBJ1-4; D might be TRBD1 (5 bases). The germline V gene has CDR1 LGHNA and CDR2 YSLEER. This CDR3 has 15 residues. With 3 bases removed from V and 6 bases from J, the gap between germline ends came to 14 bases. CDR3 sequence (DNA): TGCGCCAGCAGCCAGCTATGGGGCCCCGATGAAAAACTGTTTTTT. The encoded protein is CASSQLWGPDEKLFF.